This T cell receptor (beta chain) is from a study of spatial heterogeneity in lung cancer. General study points: In tumors, expanded intratumoral alpha and beta TCR counts tracked mutation counts.

Time point here: sample taken at primary tumor resection. There were 72 donors, all of them untreated patients with early-stage non-small cell lung cancer. Extraction of whole RNA from tumor, nontumor lung or frozen PBMC preceded unsorted sequencing. TCRdb recomputed calls from the 5' RACE reads with MiXCR, one row per CDR3 protein. Among around 100,000 distinct CDR3 sequences listed, 4.4% were seen once. This clonotype has ten or more counts. Its antigen remains unknown. The sequenced sample was lung tumor tissue, obtained at surgery. The sequence derives from a male donor with early-stage non-small cell lung cancer.

CDR3 sequence reads: CAISDNPGTNYEQYF. In DNA, the CDR3 is TGTGCCATCAGTGATAACCCGGGGACAAACTACGAGCAGTACTTC. The chain employs TRBV10-3 and TRBJ2-7; D might be TRBD1 (6 bases). Trimming shortened V by 3 bases and J by 3 bases, and 15 bases separated the two germline ends. From germline, CDR1 is ENHRY and CDR2 SYGVKD. The CDR3 is made up of 15 amino acids.